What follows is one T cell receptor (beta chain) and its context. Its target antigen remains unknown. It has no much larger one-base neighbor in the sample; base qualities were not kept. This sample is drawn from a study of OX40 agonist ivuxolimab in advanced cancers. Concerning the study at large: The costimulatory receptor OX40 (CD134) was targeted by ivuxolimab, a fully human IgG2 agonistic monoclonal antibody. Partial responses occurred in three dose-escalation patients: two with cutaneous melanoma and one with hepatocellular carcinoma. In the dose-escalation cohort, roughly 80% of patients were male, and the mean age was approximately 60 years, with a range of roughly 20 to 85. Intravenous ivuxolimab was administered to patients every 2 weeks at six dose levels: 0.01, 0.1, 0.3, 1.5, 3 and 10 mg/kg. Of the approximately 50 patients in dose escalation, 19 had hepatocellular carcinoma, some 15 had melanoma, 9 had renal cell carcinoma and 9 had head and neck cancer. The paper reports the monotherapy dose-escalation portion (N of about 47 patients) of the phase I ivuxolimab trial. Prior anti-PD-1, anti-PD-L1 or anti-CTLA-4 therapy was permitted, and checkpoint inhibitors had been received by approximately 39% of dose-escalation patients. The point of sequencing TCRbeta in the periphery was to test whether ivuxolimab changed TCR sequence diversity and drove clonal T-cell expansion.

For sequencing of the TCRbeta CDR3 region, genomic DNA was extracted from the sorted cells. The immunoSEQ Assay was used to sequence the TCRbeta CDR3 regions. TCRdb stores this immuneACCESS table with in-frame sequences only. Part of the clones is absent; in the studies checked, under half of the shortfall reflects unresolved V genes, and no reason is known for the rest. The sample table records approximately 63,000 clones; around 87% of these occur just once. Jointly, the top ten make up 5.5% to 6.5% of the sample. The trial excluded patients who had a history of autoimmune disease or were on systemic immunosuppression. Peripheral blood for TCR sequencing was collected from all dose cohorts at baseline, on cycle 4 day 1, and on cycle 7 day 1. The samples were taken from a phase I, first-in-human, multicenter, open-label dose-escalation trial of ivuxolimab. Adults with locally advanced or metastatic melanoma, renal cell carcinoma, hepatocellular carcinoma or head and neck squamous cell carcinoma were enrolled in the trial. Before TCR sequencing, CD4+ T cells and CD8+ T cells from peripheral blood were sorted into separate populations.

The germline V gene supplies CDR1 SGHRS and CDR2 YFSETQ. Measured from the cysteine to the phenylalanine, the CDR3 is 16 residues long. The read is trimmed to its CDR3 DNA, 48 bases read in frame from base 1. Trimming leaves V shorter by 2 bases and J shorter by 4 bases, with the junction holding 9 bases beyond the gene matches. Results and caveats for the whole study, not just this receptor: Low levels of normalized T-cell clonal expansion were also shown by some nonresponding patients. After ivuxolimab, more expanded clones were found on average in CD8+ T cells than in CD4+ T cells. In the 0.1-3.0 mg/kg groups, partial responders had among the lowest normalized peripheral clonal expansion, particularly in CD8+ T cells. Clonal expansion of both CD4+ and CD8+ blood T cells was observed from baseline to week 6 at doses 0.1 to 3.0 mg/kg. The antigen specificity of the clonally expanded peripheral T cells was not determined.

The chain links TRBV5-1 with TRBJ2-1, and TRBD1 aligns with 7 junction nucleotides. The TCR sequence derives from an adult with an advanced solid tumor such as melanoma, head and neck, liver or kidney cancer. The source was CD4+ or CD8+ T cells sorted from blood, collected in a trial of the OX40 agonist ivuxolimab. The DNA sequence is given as TGCGCCAGCAGCTTAGGTGCAGGGGGTTTTTACAATGAGCAGTTCTTC. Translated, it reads CASSLGAGGFYNEQFF.